These 29 T cell receptor beta chains share one sample of origin, sequenced in a study of regulatory T cells in long-lasting Graves disease. iRepertoire HTBI primers and Arm-PCR of CDR3 regions built TCR beta libraries. TCRdb re-called the multiplex PCR reads through MiXCR, storing one row per CDR3 protein. The top ten hold roughly 7.1% of the sample, which has some 470,000 distinct CDR3 sequences, around a fifth seen once. Time point given: persistent/refractory GD, antithyroid drugs over 5 years with positive TRAb. The authors made the TCR library using RNA they extracted from PBMCs. Specimen: peripheral blood mononuclear cells (PBMCs), collected when the disease was refractory, from a patient treated with antithyroid drugs. These receptors originate from a female donor with Graves disease.

This clonotype has ten or more counts. This chain links TRBV5-1 with TRBJ1-1; 9 bases fit TRBD1. The CDR3 runs 15 residues. Germline trimming cut 2 bases from V and 4 bases from J; bases unmatched to any gene: 6. Germline V gene data show CDR1 as SGHRS and CDR2 as YFSETQ. The CDR3 here is CASSLSRTGATEAFF. In DNA form, the CDR3 reads TGCGCCAGCAGCTTATCGAGGACAGGGGCCACTGAAGCTTTCTTT.

This clonotype was counted a few times. The chain is built from TRBV15 and TRBJ1-4; possible D gene TRBD1, 5 bases. With 5 bases removed from V and 11 bases from J, the gap between germline ends came to 12 bases. Germline-derived CDR1 and CDR2 are LNHNV and YYDKDF (reference sequence). This CDR3 spans 12 amino acids. The CDR3, as DNA: TGTGCCACCAGCTCGGACCGGGGGAAACTGTTTTTT. Its translation: CATSSDRGKLFF.

This clonotype was detected many times. The chain has TRBV2 and TRBJ1-1, with D tentatively TRBD1 (5 bases). The CDR3 length is 12 residues. Trimming removed 6 bases from V and 1 base from J, with 6 bases in between. Germline assignment: CDR1 SNHLY and CDR2 FYNNEI. CDR3 region: CASSGGNTEAFF. The CDR3 DNA reads as TGTGCCAGCAGCGGGGGGAACACTGAAGCTTTCTTT.

This clonotype was picked up many times. CDR3 bases: TGCGCCAGCAGCTTGGGTGGGGACAGGAGACCAGAGCAGTACTTC. It codes for CASSLGGDRRPEQYF. V and J are TRBV5-1 and TRBJ2-7, with 8 bases that match TRBD1. The CDR3 contains 15 residues. Trimming took 0 bases from V and 7 from J; bases not matched to a gene: 9. CDR1 and CDR2 (germline): SGHRS, YFSETQ.

Here the CDR3 DNA reads TGTGCCAGCAGTCCGTCTTGGGGGGCTGCGAACACTGAAGCTTTCTTT. Amino acids: CASSPSWGAANTEAFF. The J gene is TRBJ1-1, the V gene TRBV28; D is perhaps TRBD1 (6 bases). The CDR3 covers 16 residues. Germline-derived CDR1 and CDR2 are MDHEN and SYDVKM. V was shortened by 5 bases and J by 1 base, with 17 bases between the two germline ends.

This clonotype was detected a few times. The chain has TRBV15 and TRBJ1-1, with D unclear. The germline gives CDR1 LNHNV, CDR2 YYDKDF (reference sequence). V gave up 4 bases and J gave up 0 bases, with 12 bases separating them. The CDR3 spans 15 residues. The CDR3 loop reads CATSKSGNMNTEAFF. The CDR3 DNA reads as TGTGCCACCAGCAAGTCCGGAAACATGAACACTGAAGCTTTCTTT.

V and J are TRBV4-3 and TRBJ2-7; perhaps TRBD1 as D (6 bases). V was shortened by 1 base and J by 3 bases, with 7 bases between the two germline ends. Germline values: CDR1 LGHNA, CDR2 YSLEER. The CDR3 consists of 13 residues. The CDR3: CASSQGDNYEQYF. CDR3 sequence (DNA): TGCGCCAGCAGCCAAGGGGACAACTACGAGCAGTACTTC.

This clonotype came up many times. The chain is built from TRBV7-2 and TRBJ1-5; the D gene is possibly TRBD1 (5 bases). This CDR3 spans 14 amino acids. V lost 5 bases and J lost 7, with 15 bases in between. In germline, CDR1 is SGHTA, CDR2 FQGNSA. The CDR3 nucleotides read TGTGCCAGCAGCCCGACTAGGGGCCCCCAGCCCCAGCATTTT. This encodes CASSPTRGPQPQHF. Combining the CDR3 with reference TRBV7-2 and TRBJ1-5 gives the whole variable domain GAGVSQSPSNKVTEKGKDVELRCDPISGHTALYWYRQSLGQGLEFLIYFQGNSAPDKSGLPSDRFSAERTGGSVSTLTIQRTQQEDSAVYLCASSPTRGPQPQHFGDGTRLSIL.

This clonotype turned up a few times. The rearrangement uses TRBV4-1 and TRBJ1-1, with a possible D match to TRBD1 (6 bases). With 4 bases removed from V and 0 bases from J, the gap between germline ends came to 15 bases. The CDR3 totals 16 residues. The germline CDR1 and CDR2 sequences are MGHRA and YSYEKL. The CDR3 sequence is CASSPRDTTMNTEAFF. DNA for the CDR3: TGCGCCAGCAGCCCCCGGGACACAACCATGAACACTGAAGCTTTCTTT.

This clonotype was detected ten times or more. V usage is TRBV28 and J usage is TRBJ1-5; TRBD1 matches 7 bases. After removal of 6 bases from V and 0 bases from J, the junction contained 5 bases not matched to a gene. There are 15 residues in the CDR3. Germline values: CDR1 MDHEN, CDR2 SYDVKM. The CDR3 DNA follows: TGTGCCAGCAGATTTCAGGGGGGTAGCAATCAGCCCCAGCATTTT. Its protein is CASRFQGGSNQPQHF. Using reference TRBV28 and TRBJ1-5 for the parts outside the CDR3, the full variable domain is DVKVTQSSRYLVKRTGEKVFLECVQDMDHENMFWYRQDPGLGLRLIYFSYDVKMKEKGDIPEGYSVSREKKERFSLILESASTNQTSMYLCASRFQGGSNQPQHFGDGTRLSIL.

This clonotype was picked up many times. The genes are TRBV6-1 and TRBJ1-6; 9 nucleotides align to TRBD1. J lost 7 bases, V lost 7 bases, and 8 bases had no gene match. There are 15 residues in the CDR3. Germline loops: CDR1 MNHNS, CDR2 SASEGT. The CDR3 region is CASTVDRGANSPLHF. The CDR3 DNA sequence: TGTGCCAGCACCGTGGACAGGGGCGCCAATTCACCCCTCCACTTT.

The genes are TRBV20-1 and TRBJ1-5; D remains unclear. Between the trimmed V and J ends, which lost 1 base and 4 bases, there was a span of 5 bases. Germline V gene data show CDR1 as DFQATT and CDR2 as SNEGSKA (reference sequence). CDR3 length: 12 residues. CDR3 sequence (DNA): TGCAGTGCTAGAGTCACGAATCAGCCCCAGCATTTT. Encoded protein: CSARVTNQPQHF.

This clonotype was recorded a few times. Being one base from a much bigger clone, this may be a read error. The rearrangement uses TRBV9 and TRBJ1-1; D uncertain. In germline, CDR1 is SGDLS, CDR2 YYNGEE. This CDR3 comprises 13 residues. V was cut by 0 bases and J by 1 base, with 4 bases left in between. CDR3 in DNA: TGTGCCAGCAGCGTAGAGGGGAACACTGAAGCTTTCTTT. Residues: CASSVEGNTEAFF.

In this sample, this clonotype turned up many times. CDR3 nucleotide sequence: TGCAGTGCTAGAGATTCGGGGACAGGGAATGAAAAACTGTTTTTT. Its translation is CSARDSGTGNEKLFF. The rearrangement uses TRBV20-1 and TRBJ1-4, with 9 bases aligning to TRBD1. The CDR3 is made up of 15 amino acids. Germline V gene data show CDR1 as DFQATT and CDR2 as SNEGSKA (reference sequence). With 0 bases clipped from V and 5 bases from J, the junction kept 4 bases outside the gene matches.

Ten or more counts support this clonotype. The V call is TRBV5-6, the J call TRBJ2-5; 8 bases are a match to TRBD2. The V gene end was trimmed by 3 bases and the J gene end by 6 bases; junction bases not matched to a gene: 10. This CDR3 region has 15 residues. Germline CDR1 SGHDT, CDR2 YYEEEE. DNA of the CDR3: TGTGCCAGCAGCTCCGGGACTAGACTCGATAAGACCCAGTACTTC. It encodes CASSSGTRLDKTQYF.

This clonotype was seen ten or more times. This sequence joins TRBV6-1 and TRBJ1-1; D call uncertain. CDR1 is MNHNS, CDR2 SASEGT, per germline. The CDR3 is 14 amino acids. V lost 6 bases to trimming and J lost 1 base, with 12 bases between them. CDR3 protein: CASSPLMGNTEAFF. CDR3 DNA sequence: TGTGCCAGCAGCCCACTGATGGGGAACACTGAAGCTTTCTTT.

The table lists this clonotype with a few counts. V gene TRBV19 combines with J gene TRBJ1-1; tentative D call: TRBD1 (6 bases). From germline, CDR1 is LNHDA and CDR2 SQIVND (reference sequence). CDR3 size: 14 residues. Trimming removed 4 bases at V and 4 bases at J, with 13 bases between. The CDR3 DNA reads as TGTGCCAGTAGTAAACAACAGGGATCCACTGAAGCTTTCTTT. This sequence encodes CASSKQQGSTEAFF. The variable domain in full, with the rest retrieved from reference TRBV19 and TRBJ1-1, is DGGITQSPKYLFRKEGQNVTLSCEQNLNHDAMYWYRQDPGQGLRLIYYSQIVNDFQKGDIAEGYSVSREKKESFPLTVTSAQKNPTAFYLCASSKQQGSTEAFFGQGTRLTVV.

This clonotype was recorded at least ten times. The V and J genes are TRBV15 and TRBJ2-5; 9 bases match TRBD2. CDR3 length: 16 amino acids. Germline V gene sequence: CDR1 LNHNV, CDR2 YYDKDF (reference sequence). The junction had 6 bases not matched to a gene; V was cut back by 3 bases and J by 1 base. The CDR3: CATSRDGLAIQETQYF. In DNA, the CDR3 is TGTGCCACCAGCAGGGACGGACTAGCGATCCAAGAGACCCAGTACTTC.

This clonotype was found once. The CDR3 carries no conserved terminal phenylalanine or tryptophan, so it likely arises from a read error. The gene calls are TRBV28 and TRBJ1-1, with 7 nucleotides matching TRBD1. J lost 0 bases, V lost 9 bases, and 4 bases had no gene match. Looked up from germline, CDR1 is MDHEN and CDR2 is SYDVKM. The CDR3 is 13 residues long. The CDR3 DNA reads TGTGCCAGTATACAGGGGATGAACACTGAAGCTTTCTCT. Translation: CASIQGMNTEAFS.

This clonotype occurred once. This may arise from a read error, as a much more abundant clone is one base away. This chain uses TRBV28 with TRBJ2-1, with 11 bases lining up with TRBD2. CDR3 length: 17 amino acids. Per germline, CDR1 MDHEN and CDR2 SYDVKM. CDR3 DNA sequence: TGTGCCAGCAGCTCCCCTCCCACTAGCGGGAGAAATAATGAGCAGTCCTTC. It specifies CASSSPPTSGRNNEQSF.

This clonotype has only a few counts. The V gene is TRBV19, the J gene TRBJ1-4, with TRBD1 matching 7 bases. This CDR3 contains 15 residues. Unmatched junction bases numbered 7, after V lost 1 base and J lost 8 bases. Germline V CDR1 and CDR2: LNHDA, SQIVND (reference sequence). In DNA form, the CDR3 reads TGTGCCAGTAGTATAGGCACAGGGGAAGGAGAAAAACTGTTTTTT. This encodes CASSIGTGEGEKLFF.

The V gene is TRBV6-2 or TRBV6-3, the J gene TRBJ2-7; D may be TRBD2 (6 bases). Germline loops: CDR1 MNHEY, CDR2 SVGEGT. V was pared by 3 bases and J by 5 bases, with 17 bases between. The CDR3 length is 15 residues. CDR3 sequence: CASSYGGRGGDEQYF. The CDR3 DNA reads TGTGCCAGCAGTTATGGGGGAAGAGGAGGGGACGAGCAGTACTTC.

This clonotype showed up many times. J is TRBJ2-5 and V is TRBV7-2; D is perhaps TRBD2 (6 bases). The CDR3 has 16 amino acids. Per the germline V gene, CDR1 is SGHTA and CDR2 is FQGNSA. V shed 0 bases and J shed 4 bases, with 15 bases lying between them. In nucleotides, the CDR3 is TGTGCCAGCAGCTTAGCTTGGGGGGTTGGGGCAGAGACCCAGTACTTC. Its protein product is CASSLAWGVGAETQYF.

Note on this clonotype: A much larger clone differs from this one at a single base, so this may be a read error. The chain joins TRBV13 to TRBJ1-1; D call uncertain. Germline CDR1 and CDR2: PRHDT and FYEKMQ (reference sequence). This CDR3 contains 12 residues. The CDR3 region is CASGLSQREAFF. DNA of the CDR3: TGTGCCAGCGGCTTGAGCCAGAGAGAAGCTTTCTTT. The variable domain in full, completed from reference TRBV13 and TRBJ1-1, reads AAGVIQSPRHLIKEKRETATLKCYPIPRHDTVYWYQQGPGQDPQFLISFYEKMQSDKGSIPDRFSAQQFSDYHSELNMSSLELGDSALYFCASGLSQREAFFGQGTRLTVV.

Many counts were recorded for this clonotype. This rearrangement joins TRBV24-1 to TRBJ1-2, with 7 bases identical to TRBD1. Per the germline V gene, CDR1 is KGHDR and CDR2 is SFDVKD. The CDR3 consists of 14 residues. With V trimmed by 4 bases and J by 3 bases, 4 bases remained unmatched. CDR3 bases: TGTGCCACCAGTGACCCCGGGACAGACTATGGCTACACCTTC. Residues: CATSDPGTDYGYTF.

The gene calls are TRBV30 and TRBJ1-1; D possibly corresponds to TRBD1 (6 bases). Germline V gene sequence: CDR1 GTSNPN, CDR2 SVGIG (reference sequence). V was pared by 5 bases and J by 6 bases, with 22 bases between. There are 15 residues in the CDR3. The CDR3 DNA sequence: TGTGCCTGGGGACTTGCTGGACAGTTAGTACCTGAAGCTTTCTTT. Its translation is CAWGLAGQLVPEAFF.

This clonotype was counted ten times or more. The J gene is TRBJ2-7, the V gene TRBV5-1; possibly TRBD2 for D (6 bases). Germline CDR1 is SGHRS and CDR2 is YFSETQ. Trimming shortened V by 4 bases and J by 5 bases, and 16 bases separated the two germline ends. The CDR3 is made up of 14 amino acids. The CDR3: CASSPTPGVDEQYF. The DNA of the CDR3 is TGCGCCAGCAGCCCAACCCCGGGGGTCGACGAGCAGTACTTC.

This clonotype was detected ten times or more. The chain joins TRBV2 to TRBJ1-6, with 9 bases aligning to TRBD1. The CDR3 has 12 amino acids. From germline, CDR1 is SNHLY and CDR2 FYNNEI. J gave up 9 bases and V 9 bases, and 3 bases lay outside the gene matches. The CDR3 reads CASGQGISPLHF. The CDR3 coding sequence is TGTGCCAGTGGACAGGGGATTTCACCCCTCCACTTT.

The chain carries TRBV6-1 and TRBJ1-1; possibly TRBD1 for D (5 bases). CDR1 and CDR2 (germline): MNHNS, SASEGT. V shed 6 bases and J shed 6 bases, with 14 bases lying between them. The CDR3 totals 13 residues. CDR3 coding DNA: TGTGCCAGCAGCCCCTTTCAAGGGGCTGAAGCTTTCTTT. The encoded protein is CASSPFQGAEAFF.